A single sample is the source of the 2 T cell receptor beta chains below, sequenced in a study of cytomegalovirus exposure and HLA in healthy donors. 60 Vbeta and 13 Jbeta primers were used in PCR. Assay: immunoSEQ multiplex PCR; the TCRdb copy retains only in-frame clones and omits some. The table includes some 130,000 clones, about 79% detected once. The sample comprised PBMCs. The source of these receptors is a young man in good health and CMV-seronegative.

This chain links TRBV18 with TRBJ2-3, with 12 bases aligning to TRBD2. This CDR3 spans 17 amino acids. Per germline, CDR1 KGHSH and CDR2 LQKENI. Trimming cost V 3 bases and J 0 bases; bases outside gene matches: 4. The CDR3 nucleotides read TGTGCCAGCTCACCGCGGACTAGCGGGACTAGCACAGATACGCAGTATTTT. It codes for CASSPRTSGTSTDTQYF.

The chain joins TRBV27 to TRBJ1-4; D not resolved. The CDR3 covers 14 residues. Deletions cut 3 bases from V and 6 bases from J, with 11 bases between. From germline, CDR1 is MNHEY and CDR2 SMNVEV (reference sequence). The CDR3 nucleotides are TGTGCCAGCAGTTTTGGGGAGTCCCATGAAAAACTGTTTTTT. Translated: CASSFGESHEKLFF.